This passage covers 24 T cell receptor beta chains from one sample sequenced in a study of cytomegalovirus exposure and HLA in healthy donors. This PCR relied on a set of 60 Vbeta primers and 13 Jbeta primers. Using immunoSEQ multiplex PCR, the repertoire was profiled, and TCRdb retains in-frame clones only, with some absent. The sample has fewer than 110,000 clones; roughly 70% are singletons. The specimen was PBMCs. These receptors came from a man aged 45-65 years in good health and CMV-seronegative.

This chain joins TRBV4-2 and TRBJ2-1; the match to TRBD2 covers 7 bases. Germline V gives CDR1 LGHNA, CDR2 YNFKEQ. CDR3 size: 15 residues. V was pared by 4 bases and J by 9 bases, with 12 bases of the junction left unmatched. The CDR3, as DNA: TGTGCCAGCAGCCCCGCGGGAGCGAGAGGGAGTGAGCAGTTCTTC. Amino acid sequence: CASSPAGARGSEQFF.

This chain uses TRBV7-6 with TRBJ1-4; D is possibly TRBD1 (5 bases). V was shortened by 5 bases and J by 0 bases, with 10 bases between the two germline ends. The CDR3 consists of 15 residues. Germline V lookup: CDR1 SGHVS, CDR2 FNYEAQ. The CDR3 protein is CASSRGVATNEKLFF. CDR3 coding DNA: TGTGCCAGCAGCCGGGGGGTGGCAACTAATGAAAAACTGTTTTTT.

This chain uses TRBV4-1 with TRBJ2-4, with D maybe TRBD1 (5 bases). The CDR3 consists of 16 residues. The V end lost 4 bases, the J end lost 0 bases, and 13 bases lay between the germline ends. CDR1 MGHRA and CDR2 YSYEKL come from the germline V gene. The CDR3 sequence: CASSLPPTGAKNIQYF. The CDR3 DNA sequence: TGCGCCAGCAGCCTACCTCCTACAGGAGCCAAAAACATTCAGTACTTC.

The chain joins TRBV5-1 to TRBJ2-3; 12 bases fit TRBD2. Germline values: CDR1 SGHRS, CDR2 YFSETQ. The CDR3 covers 16 residues. With V trimmed by 6 bases and J by 1 base, 6 bases remained unmatched. The CDR3 spells CASTRTSGVGTDTQYF. DNA of the CDR3: TGCGCCAGCACCCGGACTAGCGGGGTTGGCACAGATACGCAGTATTTT.

The J gene is TRBJ2-5, the V gene TRBV5-4; TRBD1 might be the D (6 bases). The CDR3 is 14 amino acids. Germline CDR1 and CDR2: SGHNT and YYREEE (reference sequence). V was cut by 4 bases and J by 2 bases, with 12 bases left in between. As DNA, the CDR3 is TGTGCCAGCAGCCCGCCTGACAGGCAAGAGACCCAGTACTTC. Amino acids: CASSPPDRQETQYF.

V gene TRBV28 combines with J gene TRBJ2-7; D uncertain. The CDR3 consists of 12 residues. CDR1 and CDR2 (germline): MDHEN, SYDVKM. Trimming removed 5 bases at V and 4 bases at J, with 9 bases between. The CDR3, as DNA: TGTGCCAGCAGTCAGGAAGGTTACGAGCAGTACTTC. Translating it yields CASSQEGYEQYF.

J is TRBJ2-7 and V is TRBV27; tentatively, D is TRBD1 (6 bases). The V end was cut by 2 bases, the J end by 3 bases, with 17 bases between. Germline values: CDR1 MNHEY, CDR2 SMNVEV (reference sequence). CDR3 size: 16 residues. The CDR3 spells CASSLKPAGAYYEQYF. Here the CDR3 DNA reads TGTGCCAGCAGTTTAAAACCCGCAGGGGCCTACTACGAGCAGTACTTC.

The chain is built from TRBV11-3 and TRBJ2-1; 14 nucleotides match TRBD2. The V gene's germline CDR1 is SGHNT and CDR2 YENEEA. This CDR3 contains 16 residues. V was clipped by 5 bases and J by 5 bases; unmatched bases: 5. CDR3 loop: CASSPPTSGRDNEQFF. The CDR3 DNA reads as TGTGCCAGCAGCCCGCCGACTAGCGGGAGGGACAATGAGCAGTTCTTC.

The rearrangement links TRBV28 to TRBJ2-7, with D maybe TRBD1 (6 bases). The germline V and J ends were trimmed by 6 bases and 6 bases, with 18 bases remaining between them. This CDR3 has 14 residues. Germline lookup yields CDR1 MDHEN and CDR2 SYDVKM. The CDR3 loop is CASRKQGFEGEQYF. The CDR3 region has the DNA TGTGCCAGCAGAAAACAGGGTTTTGAGGGCGAGCAGTACTTC.

The CDR3 loop is CASSSLRQGGIYEQYF. In DNA form, the CDR3 reads TGCGCCAGCAGCTCGTTAAGACAGGGCGGAATCTACGAGCAGTACTTC. The chain carries TRBV5-1 and TRBJ2-5; 7 positions match TRBD1. The end of the DNA aligns better with TRBJ2-7, so the J call may be wrong. The CDR3 extends over 16 amino acids. Germline CDR1 and CDR2: SGHRS and YFSETQ.

This clone occurred a few times. The chain employs TRBV7-2 and TRBJ1-6; 7 nucleotides line up with TRBD1. CDR3 length equals 15 residues. Germline values: CDR1 SGHTA, CDR2 FQGNSA. V lost 2 bases, J lost 5 bases, and 3 bases stayed unmatched. The DNA for the CDR3 is TGTGCCAGCAGCTTACAGACAGGGAATAATTCACCCCTCCACTTT. Its protein product is CASSLQTGNNSPLHF.

This clone was observed a handful of times. The chain carries TRBV29-1 and TRBJ1-2, with 9 bases lining up with TRBD1. This CDR3 region has 12 residues. In germline, CDR1 is SQVTM, CDR2 ANQGSEA. J gave up 3 bases and V 7 bases, and 3 bases lay outside the gene matches. CDR3 sequence: CSATGGDYGYTF. The CDR3 region has the DNA TGCAGCGCCACAGGGGGCGACTATGGCTACACCTTC.

The chain has TRBV19 and TRBJ2-6, with TRBD1 matching over 12 bases. Trimming cost V 6 bases and J 2 bases; bases outside gene matches: 8. The CDR3 extends over 18 amino acids. Germline CDR1 reads LNHDA; CDR2 reads SQIVND (reference sequence). CDR3 residues: CASSARDRGLAGANVLTF. The CDR3 bases are TGTGCCAGTAGCGCCCGGGACAGGGGGCTCGCTGGGGCCAACGTCCTGACTTTC.

This clone occurred a few times. V gene TRBV30 combines with J gene TRBJ1-2; D gene ambiguous. CDR3 length: 13 residues. CDR1 GTSNPN and CDR2 SVGIG come from the germline V gene (reference sequence). V dropped 1 base and J dropped 4 bases, with 10 bases sitting between them. Here the CDR3 DNA reads TGTGCCTGGAGTGGTGGGCCCACCTATGGCTACACCTTC. Protein sequence: CAWSGGPTYGYTF.

The rearrangement joins TRBV2 to TRBJ2-5, with 13 bases aligning to TRBD2. V shed 4 bases and J 5 bases; nucleotides not matched to a gene: 13. This CDR3 region has 18 residues. The germline CDR1 and CDR2 sequences are SNHLY and FYNNEI. The CDR3 here is CASSGLAGGKGVQETQYF. The CDR3 DNA reads as TGTGCCAGCAGTGGACTAGCGGGGGGCAAGGGGGTCCAGGAGACCCAGTACTTC.

This rearrangement joins TRBV5-4 to TRBJ2-2; D perhaps matches TRBD1 (6 bases). The length of the CDR3 is 16 residues. Germline CDR1 and CDR2: SGHNT and YYREEE (reference sequence). V shed 2 bases and J shed 1 base, with 12 bases lying between them. The CDR3 reads CASSLPGQMNTGELFF. CDR3 nucleotide sequence: TGTGCCAGCAGCTTACCGGGACAAATGAACACCGGGGAGCTGTTTTTT.

The rearrangement joins TRBV5-1 to TRBJ1-2; 10 bases are a match to TRBD1. Unmatched junction bases numbered 5, after V lost 4 bases and J lost 8 bases. CDR3 length: 13 residues. Germline V gives CDR1 SGHRS, CDR2 YFSETQ. CDR3 loop: CASSQGQGIGYTF. CDR3 bases: TGCGCCAGCAGCCAGGGACAGGGGATCGGCTACACCTTC.

This clone was detected a few times. The chain carries TRBV30 and TRBJ2-3, with 11 bases fitting TRBD2. CDR3 length equals 16 residues. After removal of 3 bases from V and 5 bases from J, the junction contained 10 bases not matched to a gene. The germline gives CDR1 GTSNPN, CDR2 SVGIG (reference sequence). DNA for the CDR3: TGTGCCTGGAGCTCTGGGACTAGCGGATTGGGAGATACGCAGTATTTT. It is translated as CAWSSGTSGLGDTQYF. The complete variable domain, with remaining parts taken from reference TRBV30 and TRBJ2-3, reads SQTIHQWPATLVQPVGSPLSLECTVEGTSNPNLYWYRQAAGRGLQLLFYSVGIGQISSEVPQNLSASRPQDRQFILSSKKLLLSDSGFYLCAWSSGTSGLGDTQYFGPGTRLTVL.

The J gene is TRBJ2-7, the V gene TRBV14; 7 bases are a match to TRBD2. The CDR3 sequence is 15 residues long. V dropped 5 bases and J dropped 0; count of bases not matched to a gene: 7. Germline values: CDR1 SGHDN, CDR2 FVKESK. The CDR3 loop is CASSVQRGSSYEQYF. As DNA, the CDR3 is TGTGCCAGCAGCGTCCAGCGGGGCAGCTCCTACGAGCAGTACTTC. The whole variable domain, filled in from reference TRBV14 and TRBJ2-7, reads EAGVTQFPSHSVIEKGQTVTLRCDPISGHDNLYWYRRVMGKEIKFLLHFVKESKQDESGMPNNRFLAERTGGTYSTLKVQPAELEDSGVYFCASSVQRGSSYEQYFGPGTRLTVT.

This chain joins TRBV7-6 and TRBJ2-7; D is possibly TRBD2 (6 bases). The CDR3 spans 12 residues. The V gene's germline CDR1 is SGHVS and CDR2 FNYEAQ. The germline V and J ends were trimmed by 3 bases and 6 bases, with 9 bases remaining between them. CDR3 residues: CASSLRDGEQYF. In nucleotides, the CDR3 is TGTGCCAGCAGCTTGCGGGACGGCGAGCAGTACTTC.

The chain employs TRBV4-3 and TRBJ1-1, with 7 bases that match TRBD1. Germline loops: CDR1 LGHNA, CDR2 YSLEER. The CDR3 consists of 15 residues. V was pared by 3 bases and J by 1 base, with 5 bases of the junction left unmatched. CDR3 loop: CASSHRGGENTEAFF. For the CDR3, the DNA is TGCGCCAGCAGCCACAGAGGGGGCGAGAACACTGAAGCTTTCTTT.

The chain recombines TRBV14 with TRBJ1-1, with 11 bases aligning to TRBD1. V was pared by 1 base and J by 7 bases, with 5 bases of the junction left unmatched. Germline CDR1 SGHDN, CDR2 FVKESK. The CDR3 loop spans 15 amino acids. This CDR3 is CASSQVGQGVYEAFF. The CDR3 DNA sequence: TGTGCCAGCAGCCAAGTGGGACAGGGGGTGTATGAAGCTTTCTTT.

V gene TRBV28 combines with J gene TRBJ2-1, with 9 bases identical to TRBD1. Per the germline V gene, CDR1 is MDHEN and CDR2 is SYDVKM. The CDR3 loop spans 15 amino acids. With 5 bases clipped from V and 7 bases from J, the junction kept 9 bases outside the gene matches. The CDR3, as DNA: TGTGCCAGCAGTGGGTCCGGGACAGGGAAAAATGAGCAGTTCTTC. Protein sequence: CASSGSGTGKNEQFF.

This chain uses TRBV9 with TRBJ1-5; possible D gene TRBD1, 5 bases. CDR3 length: 15 residues. V was clipped by 3 bases and J by 5 bases, with 15 bases between them. In germline, CDR1 is SGDLS, CDR2 YYNGEE. The CDR3 DNA follows: TGTGCCAGCAGCGCGGGGGGAGGCCTATATCAGCCCCAGCATTTT. Translated: CASSAGGGLYQPQHF. The full variable domain, rest sourced from reference TRBV9 and TRBJ1-5, is DSGVTQTPKHLITATGQRVTLRCSPRSGDLSVYWYQQSLDQGLQFLIQYYNGEERAKGNILERFSAQQFPDLHSELNLSSLELGDSALYFCASSAGGGLYQPQHFGDGTRLSIL.